This TCR beta chain was retrieved from a study of blood T cells in healthy people across ages. This clonotype was observed a handful of times. This could be a read error, since a much larger clone is one nucleotide away. Looked up from germline, CDR1 is LGHNA and CDR2 is YNFKEQ. This CDR3 contains 16 residues. A J-beta primer mix and a sample-barcoded 5' primer were used in a second PCR of about 6 to 12 cycles. TCRdb reanalysed the 5' RACE reads using MiXCR and keeps one entry per CDR3 protein. The top ten hold approximately 22% of the sample, which has fewer than 900,000 distinct CDR3 sequences, 40% to 45% seen once.

This sequence was found in a woman between 55 and 75 years old in good health. Sequencing input: blood. The rearrangement joins TRBV4-2 to TRBJ2-1; D is possibly TRBD2 (7 bases). The DNA matches TRBJ2-7 better at its end, which makes the J call doubtful. The CDR3 coding sequence is TGTGCCAGCAGCCAAGAGGGCGGGGGCTCCTACAATGAGCAGTACTTC. This translates into CASSQEGGGSYNEQYF.